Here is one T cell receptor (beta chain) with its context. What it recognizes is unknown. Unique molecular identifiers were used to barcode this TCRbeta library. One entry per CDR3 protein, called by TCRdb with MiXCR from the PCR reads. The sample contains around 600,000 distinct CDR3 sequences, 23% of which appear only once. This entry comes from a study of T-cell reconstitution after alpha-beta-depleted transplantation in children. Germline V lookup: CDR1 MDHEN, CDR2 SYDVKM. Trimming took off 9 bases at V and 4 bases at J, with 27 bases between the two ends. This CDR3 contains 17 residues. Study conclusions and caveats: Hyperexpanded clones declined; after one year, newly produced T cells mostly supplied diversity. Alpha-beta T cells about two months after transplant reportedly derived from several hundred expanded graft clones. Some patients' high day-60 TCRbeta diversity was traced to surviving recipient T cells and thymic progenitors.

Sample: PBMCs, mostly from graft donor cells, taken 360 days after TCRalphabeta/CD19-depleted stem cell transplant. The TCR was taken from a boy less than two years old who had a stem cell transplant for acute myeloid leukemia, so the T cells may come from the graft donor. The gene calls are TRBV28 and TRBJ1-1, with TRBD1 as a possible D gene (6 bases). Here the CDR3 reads CARGFRADRQGGTEAFF. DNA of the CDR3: TGTGCCAGGGGTTTCAGGGCAGACCGCCAAGGGGGCACTGAAGCTTTCTTT.